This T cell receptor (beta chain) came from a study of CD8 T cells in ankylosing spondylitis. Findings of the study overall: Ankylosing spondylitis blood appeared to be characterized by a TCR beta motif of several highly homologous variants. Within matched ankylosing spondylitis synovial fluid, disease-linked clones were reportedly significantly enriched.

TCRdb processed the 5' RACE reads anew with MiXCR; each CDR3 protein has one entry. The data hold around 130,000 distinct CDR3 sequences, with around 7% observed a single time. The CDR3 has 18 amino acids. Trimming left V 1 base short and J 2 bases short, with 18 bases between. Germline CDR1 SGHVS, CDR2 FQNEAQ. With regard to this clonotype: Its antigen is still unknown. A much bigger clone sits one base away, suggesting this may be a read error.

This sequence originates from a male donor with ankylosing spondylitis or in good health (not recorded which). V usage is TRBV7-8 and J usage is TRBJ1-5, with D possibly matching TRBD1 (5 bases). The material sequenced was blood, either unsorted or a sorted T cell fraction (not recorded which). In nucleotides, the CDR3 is TGTGCCAGCAGCTTAGTCGCAGGGTCGACTTGGGGCAATCAGCCCCAGCATTTT. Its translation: CASSLVAGSTWGNQPQHF.